In its sample, the clone carrying this T cell receptor (beta chain) ranks as medium-sized (0.01 to 0.1%). What it binds is not known. The sample is drawn from a study of metastatic and nonmetastatic thyroid tumors. Study details: Comparison of repertoires was carried out across blood and tumor or nodule tissue from malignant and benign thyroid patients. Notes on the study in general: Versus benign nodules, malignant thyroid tumors reportedly had significantly higher TCR beta diversity, in blood and tumor.

All patients reached thyroid surgery having received no treatment beforehand. In the original processing: To classify distant metastasis in papillary thyroid cancer, a model was built from CDR3 differences across clinicopathological groups. With MiXCR, TCRdb reprocessed the PCR reads. For this entry, the V and J calls and clone size follow TCRdb and not the study's own pipeline. The data contain about 90,000 clones, roughly 8.6% of them singletons. The TCR sequence derives from a female donor with papillary thyroid cancer or a benign thyroid nodule (not recorded which). Some clones in this sample may be carry-over from other donors' samples. Sequencing was done on a sample of blood.

In DNA, the CDR3 is TGTGCCAGCAAAAGTGGGACAGATGGAGGCGAGCAGTACTTC. Amino acid sequence: CASKSGTDGGEQYF. This chain uses TRBV6-1 with TRBJ2-7; TRBD1 aligns across 7 bases. V trimming: 7 bases; J trimming: 6 bases; junction bases outside the gene matches: 12. CDR1 is MNHNS and CDR2 is SASEGT in the germline V gene. The CDR3 is made up of 14 amino acids.